The 26 T cell receptor beta chains presented below share a single source sample, sequenced in a study of blood T cell repertoires in COVID-19. The data were produced by immunoSEQ multiplex PCR, yet TCRdb's version contains in-frame clones alone and is incomplete. The sample contains approximately 50,000 clones, 80% to 95% of which appear only once. Sequencing used peripheral blood. These TCRs come from a middle-aged man with active COVID-19.

The gene calls are TRBV27 and TRBJ2-3; possible D gene TRBD1, 5 bases. The V and J ends lost 5 bases and 3 bases respectively, with 18 bases between them. Germline V gene data show CDR1 as MNHEY and CDR2 as SMNVEV (reference sequence). The CDR3 totals 16 residues. The CDR3 coding sequence is TGTGCCAGCAGTCCCCGGGCAGGGCTAGGGACAGATACGCAGTATTTT. Translated: CASSPRAGLGTDTQYF.

This clone was found once. This rearrangement joins TRBV10-3 to TRBJ2-5; 7 bases line up with TRBD2. Germline V gene lookup returns CDR1 ENHRY and CDR2 SYGVKD. The CDR3 extends over 16 amino acids. V was clipped by 4 bases and J by 1 base; unmatched bases: 9. The CDR3 sequence: CAISGREGNLQETQYF. The CDR3 DNA follows: TGTGCCATCAGTGGGAGGGAGGGGAACCTCCAAGAGACCCAGTACTTC.

This clone was picked up a small number of times. The genes are TRBV2 and TRBJ2-1, with a weak D call TRBD2 (6 bases). Per germline, CDR1 SNHLY and CDR2 FYNNEI. V was pared by 2 bases and J by 6 bases, with 20 bases between. This CDR3 spans 17 amino acids. CDR3 nucleotides: TGTGCCAGCAGTGAAAGAGTTGAGCGGGCAGGAACCAATGAGCAGTTCTTC. This translates into CASSERVERAGTNEQFF.

The chain employs TRBV30 and TRBJ1-4, with TRBD1 identical over 9 bases. Losses at the gene ends were 1 base for V and 9 bases for J; bases not matched to a gene: 3. Germline values: CDR1 GTSNPN, CDR2 SVGIG (reference sequence). CDR3 length: 13 residues. CDR3 region: CAWSANRGQKLFF. The CDR3 DNA is TGTGCCTGGAGTGCAAACAGGGGGCAAAAACTGTTTTTT. Variable domain in full (rest from reference TRBV30 and TRBJ1-4): SQTIHQWPATLVQPVGSPLSLECTVEGTSNPNLYWYRQAAGRGLQLLFYSVGIGQISSEVPQNLSASRPQDRQFILSSKKLLLSDSGFYLCAWSANRGQKLFFGSGTQLSVL.

The genes are TRBV10-1 and TRBJ1-1, with D unclear. V dropped 2 bases and J dropped 4 bases, with 8 bases sitting between them. Germline loops: CDR1 WNHNN, CDR2 SYGVQD (reference sequence). This CDR3 is 13 amino acids long. The CDR3 coding sequence is TGCGCCAGCAGTGAGCCGGCGGCCACTGAAGCTTTCTTT. Translating gives CASSEPAATEAFF.

This rearrangement joins TRBV7-6 to TRBJ1-4, with D perhaps matching TRBD1 (6 bases). The CDR3 runs 15 residues. Germline CDR1 SGHVS, CDR2 FNYEAQ. V was pared by 6 bases and J by 4 bases, with 15 bases between. The CDR3 loop reads CASSSGGLGNEKLFF. The CDR3 DNA reads TGTGCCAGCAGTTCCGGGGGGCTCGGTAATGAAAAACTGTTTTTT.

This rearrangement joins TRBV27 to TRBJ1-6; 10 bases agree with TRBD1. CDR3 length: 15 residues. V lost 5 bases and J lost 10; bases outside the gene matches: 8. Germline V gene lookup returns CDR1 MNHEY and CDR2 SMNVEV (reference sequence). CDR3 in amino acids: CASSTTTGGRSPLHF. DNA for the CDR3: TGTGCCAGCAGTACCACGACAGGGGGCCGGTCACCCCTCCACTTT.

The CDR3 region has the DNA TGTGCCAGCTCAAACGCGGGAGCTGGAGATACGCAGTATTTT. Its protein product is CASSNAGAGDTQYF. The chain carries TRBV18 and TRBJ2-3; TRBD2 agrees at 7 bases. The germline V gene encodes CDR1 KGHSH and CDR2 LQKENI. V shed 5 bases, J shed 5 bases, and the junction held 7 bases outside the gene matches. The CDR3 runs to 14 residues.

The V call is TRBV7-9, the J call TRBJ2-7, with a tentative D call TRBD2 (5 bases). The CDR3 length is 16 residues. CDR1 and CDR2 from the germline V gene are SEHNR and FQNEAQ (reference sequence). Trimming shortened V by 10 bases and J by 0 bases, and 22 bases separated the two germline ends. The CDR3 sequence is CATMAFLGLASYEQYF. CDR3 in DNA: TGTGCCACCATGGCCTTCCTCGGACTCGCCTCCTACGAGCAGTACTTC.

The rearrangement links TRBV3-1 (or the pseudogene TRBV3-2) to TRBJ2-7; D perhaps matches TRBD1 (5 bases). This CDR3 spans 13 amino acids. V was clipped by 2 bases and J by 7 bases, with 12 bases between them. In germline, CDR1 is LGHDT, CDR2 YNNKEL (reference sequence). The CDR3 DNA reads TGTGCCAGCAGCCAATATCCTTCAGGGGAGCAGTACTTC. It translates to CASSQYPSGEQYF.

The chain has TRBV27 and TRBJ1-5, with TRBD1 as a possible D gene (6 bases). This CDR3 comprises 15 residues. Germline V gene data show CDR1 as MNHEY and CDR2 as SMNVEV (reference sequence). V was trimmed by 10 bases and J by 0 bases, leaving 16 bases between them. CDR3 in DNA: TGTGCCATTCGGCGAGGGGGATATAGCAATCAGCCCCAGCATTTT. Protein product: CAIRRGGYSNQPQHF.

The V and J genes are TRBV5-1 and TRBJ1-6; D is undetermined. The CDR3 runs 14 residues. Germline V gene data show CDR1 as SGHRS and CDR2 as YFSETQ. V dropped 6 bases and J dropped 9 bases, with 16 bases sitting between them. In DNA, the CDR3 is TGCGCCAGCATGGAGGGTGGGTGGGCTTCACCCCTCCACTTT. Protein product: CASMEGGWASPLHF.

A note on this clone: Other nucleotide sequences in the sample specify the same CDR3. The chain joins TRBV5-1 to TRBJ2-7; 8 bases are shared with TRBD2. The CDR3 contains 15 residues. The trim removed 0 bases at V and 1 base at J, leaving 3 bases unmatched. The germline CDR1 and CDR2 sequences are SGHRS and YFSETQ. The CDR3 is CASSLVGGASYEQYF. The DNA of the CDR3 is TGCGCCAGCAGCTTGGTCGGGGGGGCTTCCTACGAGCAGTACTTC.

The CDR3 DNA reads as TGTGCCAGTAGTATAGGGACAGGGCGGGGGGAGACCCAGTACTTC. Protein product: CASSIGTGRGETQYF. V usage is TRBV19 and J usage is TRBJ2-5, with a tentative D call TRBD1 (8 bases). Germline loops: CDR1 LNHDA, CDR2 SQIVND (reference sequence). The CDR3 consists of 15 residues. V was cut by 1 base and J by 5 bases, with 14 bases left in between.

The chain couples TRBV4-3 to TRBJ1-2; no firm D call. Germline V CDR1 and CDR2: LGHNA, YSLEER. V lost 0 bases to trimming and J lost 1 base, with 15 bases between them. CDR3 size: 17 residues. In DNA form, the CDR3 reads TGCGCCAGCAGCCAAGAACATCCCCCATCGCTTAACTATGGCTACACCTTC. It yields the protein CASSQEHPPSLNYGYTF.

The chain links TRBV27 to TRBJ2-1, with 7 positions matching TRBD1. The CDR3 spans 14 residues. Germline V gene data show CDR1 as MNHEY and CDR2 as SMNVEV (reference sequence). Losses at the gene ends were 1 base for V and 3 bases for J; bases not matched to a gene: 0. As DNA, the CDR3 is TGTGCCAGCAGTTTATGGACAGGCTACAATGAGCAGTTCTTC. Translating gives CASSLWTGYNEQFF.

The genes are TRBV18 and TRBJ2-7, with 8 bases matching TRBD2. In germline, CDR1 is KGHSH, CDR2 LQKENI. The CDR3 runs 15 residues. Germline trimming cut 2 bases from V and 1 base from J; bases unmatched to any gene: 4. CDR3 loop: CASSPKRESSYEQYF. The CDR3 DNA reads as TGTGCCAGCTCACCAAAGCGGGAGTCTTCCTACGAGCAGTACTTC. Complete variable domain (other parts from reference TRBV18 and TRBJ2-7): NAGVMQNPRHLVRRRGQEARLRCSPMKGHSHVYWYRQLPEEGLKFMVYLQKENIIDESGMPKERFSAEFPKEGPSILRIQQVVRGDSAAYFCASSPKRESSYEQYFGPGTRLTVT.

The rearrangement links TRBV11-3 to TRBJ2-2, with a weak D call TRBD2 (6 bases). The CDR3 contains 13 residues. The germline V gene has CDR1 SGHNT and CDR2 YENEEA. Trimming pared 5 bases from V and 7 bases from J, leaving 11 bases between. CDR3 DNA: TGTGCCAGCAGCCGAAGGGAGGACGGGGAGCTGTTTTTT. Translating gives CASSRREDGELFF.

The chain combines TRBV24-1 with TRBJ2-5; TRBD1 matches 7 bases. The CDR3 loop spans 14 amino acids. CDR1 is KGHDR, CDR2 SFDVKD, per germline. Trimming took 7 bases from V and 4 from J; bases not matched to a gene: 8. DNA of the CDR3: TGTGCCACCAGACAGGGGTCGATGGGAGAGACCCAGTACTTC. Encoded protein: CATRQGSMGETQYF.

This chain joins TRBV19 and TRBJ1-2; 7 bases match TRBD1. The CDR3 loop spans 15 amino acids. V was pared by 3 bases and J by 0 bases, with 4 bases of the junction left unmatched. Germline V gives CDR1 LNHDA, CDR2 SQIVND (reference sequence). The CDR3 nucleotides read TGTGCCAGTAGTATCTCTGGGACAGCTAACTATGGCTACACCTTC. Its translation is CASSISGTANYGYTF.

The rearrangement joins TRBV28 to TRBJ2-7, with TRBD1 as a possible D gene (5 bases). The CDR3 runs to 14 residues. Trimming shortened V by 7 bases and J by 0 bases, and 13 bases separated the two germline ends. The germline V gene encodes CDR1 MDHEN and CDR2 SYDVKM. The CDR3 DNA reads TGTGCCAGCACCGGGTCAGGGAACTCCTACGAGCAGTACTTC. This sequence encodes CASTGSGNSYEQYF. The variable domain in full, completed from reference TRBV28 and TRBJ2-7, reads DVKVTQSSRYLVKRTGEKVFLECVQDMDHENMFWYRQDPGLGLRLIYFSYDVKMKEKGDIPEGYSVSREKKERFSLILESASTNQTSMYLCASTGSGNSYEQYFGPGTRLTVT.

The chain combines TRBV3-1 (or the pseudogene TRBV3-2) with TRBJ2-5; TRBD2 aligns across 11 bases. The V gene's germline CDR1 is LGHDT and CDR2 YNNKEL (reference sequence). The CDR3 has 15 amino acids. V was clipped by 2 bases and J by 5 bases; unmatched bases: 4. This CDR3 is CASSQIAGGPETQYF. The CDR3 DNA follows: TGTGCCAGCAGCCAAATAGCGGGAGGGCCGGAGACCCAGTACTTC.

The rearrangement joins TRBV11-2 to TRBJ2-7; 12 bases match TRBD2. Germline V gene sequence: CDR1 SGHAT, CDR2 FQNNGV. The CDR3 contains 16 residues. Losses at the gene ends were 5 bases for V and 2 bases for J; bases not matched to a gene: 7. The CDR3 region has the DNA TGTGCCAGCAGCCTCTTGACTAGCGGGGGACCCTACGAGCAGTACTTC. Its translation: CASSLLTSGGPYEQYF.

The rearrangement uses TRBV19 and TRBJ1-4; D possibly corresponds to TRBD1 (5 bases). CDR1 and CDR2 (germline): LNHDA, SQIVND (reference sequence). The ends were cut back, 6 bases at V and 8 bases at J, with 22 bases in the middle. CDR3 length equals 16 residues. In nucleotides, the CDR3 is TGTGCCAGTAGCCCCACCCAGGGACGGGAGGGCGAAAAACTGTTTTTT. It yields the protein CASSPTQGREGEKLFF.

The rearrangement uses TRBV3-1 (or the pseudogene TRBV3-2) and TRBJ2-3; D may be TRBD2 (5 bases). Trimming removed 8 bases from V and 10 bases from J, with 16 bases in between. Per germline, CDR1 LGHDT and CDR2 YNNKEL (reference sequence). CDR3 length: 12 amino acids. As DNA, the CDR3 is TGTGCCAGCGAATCCGAGGGCATCCCGCAGTATTTT. Protein sequence: CASESEGIPQYF.

The chain carries TRBV10-3 and TRBJ1-1; TRBD1 might be the D (6 bases). Germline values: CDR1 ENHRY, CDR2 SYGVKD. The germline V and J ends were trimmed by 2 bases and 6 bases, with 7 bases remaining between them. The CDR3 loop spans 12 amino acids. CDR3 coding DNA: TGTGCCATCAGTGAGACAGGGTCTGAAGCTTTCTTT. Translating gives CAISETGSEAFF.